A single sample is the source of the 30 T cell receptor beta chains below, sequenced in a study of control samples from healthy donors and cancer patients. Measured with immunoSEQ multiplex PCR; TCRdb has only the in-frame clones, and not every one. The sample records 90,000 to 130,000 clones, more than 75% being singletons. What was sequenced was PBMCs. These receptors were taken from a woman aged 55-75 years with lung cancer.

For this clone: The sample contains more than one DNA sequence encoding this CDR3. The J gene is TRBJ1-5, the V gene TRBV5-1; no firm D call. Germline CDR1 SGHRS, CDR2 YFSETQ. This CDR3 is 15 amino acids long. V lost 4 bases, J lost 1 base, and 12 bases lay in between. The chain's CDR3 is CASSLGPGSNQPQHF. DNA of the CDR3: TGCGCCAGCAGCCTGGGCCCCGGCAGCAATCAGCCCCAGCATTTT.

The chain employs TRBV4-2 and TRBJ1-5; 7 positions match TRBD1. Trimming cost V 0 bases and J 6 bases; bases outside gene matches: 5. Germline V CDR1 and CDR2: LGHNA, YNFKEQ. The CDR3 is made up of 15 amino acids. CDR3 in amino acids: CASSQDPQGSQPQHF. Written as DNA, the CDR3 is TGTGCCAGCAGCCAAGATCCACAGGGGTCTCAGCCCCAGCATTTT.

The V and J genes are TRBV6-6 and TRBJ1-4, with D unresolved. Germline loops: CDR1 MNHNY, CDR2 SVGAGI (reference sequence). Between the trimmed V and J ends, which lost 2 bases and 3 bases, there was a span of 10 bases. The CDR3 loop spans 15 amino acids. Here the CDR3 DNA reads TGTGCCAGCAGTTACGGCCAGGCGGCTAATGAAAAACTGTTTTTT. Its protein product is CASSYGQAANEKLFF.

The CDR3 spells CSVENPLTFYYGYTF. CDR3 DNA sequence: TGCAGCGTTGAAAACCCTTTAACCTTTTACTATGGCTACACCTTC. The rearrangement uses TRBV29-1 and TRBJ1-2; D gene ambiguous. V was shortened by 2 bases and J by 3 bases, with 16 bases between the two germline ends. This CDR3 contains 15 residues. Per the germline V gene, CDR1 is SQVTM and CDR2 is ANQGSEA.

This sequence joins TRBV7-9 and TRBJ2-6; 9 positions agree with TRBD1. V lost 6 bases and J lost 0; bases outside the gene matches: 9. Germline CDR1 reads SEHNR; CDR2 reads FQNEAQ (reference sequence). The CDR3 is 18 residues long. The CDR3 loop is CASSPGQGIFSGANVLTF. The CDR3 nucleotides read TGTGCCAGCAGTCCGGGACAGGGTATCTTCTCTGGGGCCAACGTCCTGACTTTC.

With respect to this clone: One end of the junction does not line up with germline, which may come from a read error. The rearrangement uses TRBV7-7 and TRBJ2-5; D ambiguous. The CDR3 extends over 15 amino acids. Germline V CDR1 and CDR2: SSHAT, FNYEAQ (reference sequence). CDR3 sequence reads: CASSLSWESQETQYF. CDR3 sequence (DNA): TGTGCTAGCAGCTTAAGCTGGGAATCACAAGAGACCCAGTACTTC.

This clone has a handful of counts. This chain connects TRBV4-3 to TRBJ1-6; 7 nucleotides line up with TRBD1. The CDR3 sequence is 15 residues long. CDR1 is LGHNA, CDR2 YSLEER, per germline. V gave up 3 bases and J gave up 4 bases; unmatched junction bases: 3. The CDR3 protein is CASSQSRGYNSPLHF. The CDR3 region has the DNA TGCGCCAGCAGCCAGAGCAGGGGGTATAATTCACCCCTCCACTTT.

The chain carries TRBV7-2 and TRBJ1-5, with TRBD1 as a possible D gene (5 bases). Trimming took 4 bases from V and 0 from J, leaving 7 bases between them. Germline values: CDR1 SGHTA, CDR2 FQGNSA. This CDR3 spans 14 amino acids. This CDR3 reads CASSYDSSNQPQHF. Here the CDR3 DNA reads TGTGCCAGCAGCTACGACAGTAGCAATCAGCCCCAGCATTTT.

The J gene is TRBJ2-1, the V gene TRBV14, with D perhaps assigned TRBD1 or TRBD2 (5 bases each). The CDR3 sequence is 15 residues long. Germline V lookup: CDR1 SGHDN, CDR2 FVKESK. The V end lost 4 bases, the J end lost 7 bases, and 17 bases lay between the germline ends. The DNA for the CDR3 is TGTGCCAGCAGCCCCTACGGGGCGAGAGGAAATGAGCAGTTCTTC. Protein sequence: CASSPYGARGNEQFF. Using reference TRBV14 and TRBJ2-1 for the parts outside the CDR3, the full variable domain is EAGVTQFPSHSVIEKGQTVTLRCDPISGHDNLYWYRRVMGKEIKFLLHFVKESKQDESGMPNNRFLAERTGGTYSTLKVQPAELEDSGVYFCASSPYGARGNEQFFGPGTRLTVL.

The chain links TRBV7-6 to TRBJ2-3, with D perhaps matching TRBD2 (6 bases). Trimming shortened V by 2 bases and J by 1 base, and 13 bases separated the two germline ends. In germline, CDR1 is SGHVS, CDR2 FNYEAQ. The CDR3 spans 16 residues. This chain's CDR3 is CASSLQRESGTDTQYF. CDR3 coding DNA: TGTGCCAGCAGCTTACAACGGGAGTCGGGCACAGATACGCAGTATTTT.

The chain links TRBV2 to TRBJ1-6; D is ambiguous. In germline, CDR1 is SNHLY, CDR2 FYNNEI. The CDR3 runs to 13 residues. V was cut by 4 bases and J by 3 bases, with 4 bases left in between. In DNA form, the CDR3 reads TGTGCCAGCAGTGGCGACTATAATTCACCCCTCCACTTT. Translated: CASSGDYNSPLHF.

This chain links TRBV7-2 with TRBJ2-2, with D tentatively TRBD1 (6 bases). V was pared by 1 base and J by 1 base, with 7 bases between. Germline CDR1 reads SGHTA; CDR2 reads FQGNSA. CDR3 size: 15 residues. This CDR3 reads CASSLVTGNTGELFF. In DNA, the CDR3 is TGTGCCAGCAGCTTAGTGACAGGGAACACCGGGGAGCTGTTTTTT.

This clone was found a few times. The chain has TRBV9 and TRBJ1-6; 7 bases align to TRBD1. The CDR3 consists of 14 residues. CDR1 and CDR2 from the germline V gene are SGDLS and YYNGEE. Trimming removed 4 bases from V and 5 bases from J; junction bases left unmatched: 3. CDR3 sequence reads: CASSQGGDNSPLHF. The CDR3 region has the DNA TGTGCCAGCAGCCAGGGGGGGGATAATTCACCCCTCCACTTT. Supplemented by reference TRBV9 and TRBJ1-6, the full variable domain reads DSGVTQTPKHLITATGQRVTLRCSPRSGDLSVYWYQQSLDQGLQFLIQYYNGEERAKGNILERFSAQQFPDLHSELNLSSLELGDSALYFCASSQGGDNSPLHFGNGTRLTVT.

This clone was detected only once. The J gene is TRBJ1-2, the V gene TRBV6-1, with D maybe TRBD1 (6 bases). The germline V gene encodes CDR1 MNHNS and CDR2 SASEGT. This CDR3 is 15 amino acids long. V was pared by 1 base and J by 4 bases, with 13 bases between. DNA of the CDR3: TGTGCCAGCAGTGAAGGTTGGGGGGGCATCTATGGCTACACCTTC. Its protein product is CASSEGWGGIYGYTF.

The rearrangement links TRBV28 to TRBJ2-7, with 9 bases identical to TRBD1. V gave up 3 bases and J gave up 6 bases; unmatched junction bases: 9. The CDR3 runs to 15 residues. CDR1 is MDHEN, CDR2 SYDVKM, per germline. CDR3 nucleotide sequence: TGTGCCAGCAGTTTCAACAGGGGGCTTCTGGGCGAGCAGTACTTC. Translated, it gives CASSFNRGLLGEQYF.

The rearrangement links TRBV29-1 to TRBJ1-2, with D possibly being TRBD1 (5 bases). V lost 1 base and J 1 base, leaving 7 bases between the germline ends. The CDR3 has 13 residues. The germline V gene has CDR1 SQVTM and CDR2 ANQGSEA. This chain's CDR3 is CSVEVGVNYGYTF. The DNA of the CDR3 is TGCAGCGTTGAAGTGGGGGTTAACTATGGCTACACCTTC.

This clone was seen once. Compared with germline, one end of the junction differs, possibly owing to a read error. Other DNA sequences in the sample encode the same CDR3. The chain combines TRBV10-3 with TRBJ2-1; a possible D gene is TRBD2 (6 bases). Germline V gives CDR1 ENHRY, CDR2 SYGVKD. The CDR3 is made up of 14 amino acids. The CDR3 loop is CAISDSGGEREQFF. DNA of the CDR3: TGCGCCATCAGTGATAGCGGTGGGGAGCGGGAGCAGTTCTTC.

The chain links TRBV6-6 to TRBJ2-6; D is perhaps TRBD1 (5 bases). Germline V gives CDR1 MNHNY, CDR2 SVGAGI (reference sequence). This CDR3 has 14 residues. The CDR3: CAGATGSGANVLTF. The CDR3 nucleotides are TGTGCTGGGGCTACAGGCTCTGGGGCCAACGTCCTGACTTTC.

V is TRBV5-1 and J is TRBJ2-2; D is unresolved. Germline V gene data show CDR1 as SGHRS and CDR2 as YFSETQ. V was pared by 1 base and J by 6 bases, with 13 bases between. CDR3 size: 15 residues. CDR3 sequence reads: CASSLKVGESGELFF. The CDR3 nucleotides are TGCGCCAGCAGCTTGAAAGTCGGCGAGTCCGGGGAGCTGTTTTTT.

The CDR3 protein is CASSPWTGGSYGYTF. The CDR3 region has the DNA TGTGCCAGCAGCCCATGGACAGGGGGCAGCTATGGCTACACCTTC. This chain connects TRBV7-9 to TRBJ1-2, with 11 bases that match TRBD1. Germline-derived CDR1 and CDR2 are SEHNR and FQNEAQ (reference sequence). V lost 5 bases to trimming and J lost 4 bases; unmatched junction nucleotides: 6. The CDR3 length is 15 residues. The full variable domain, in which reference TRBV7-9 and TRBJ1-2 provide the parts outside the CDR3, is DTGVSQNPRHKITKRGQNVTFRCDPISEHNRLYWYRQTLGQGPEFLTYFQNEAQLEKSRLLSDRFSAERPKGSFSTLEIQRTEQGDSAMYLCASSPWTGGSYGYTFGSGTRLTVV.

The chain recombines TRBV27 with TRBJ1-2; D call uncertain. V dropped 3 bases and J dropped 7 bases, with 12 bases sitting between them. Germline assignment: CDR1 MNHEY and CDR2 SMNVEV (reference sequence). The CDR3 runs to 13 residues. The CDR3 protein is CASSFRVTGGYTF. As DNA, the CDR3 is TGTGCCAGCAGTTTCAGAGTAACTGGTGGCTACACCTTC.

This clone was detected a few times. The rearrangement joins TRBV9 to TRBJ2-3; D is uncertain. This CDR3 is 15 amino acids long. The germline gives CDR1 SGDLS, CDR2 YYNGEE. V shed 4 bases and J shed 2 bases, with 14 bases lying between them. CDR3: CASSRWRRFTDTQYF. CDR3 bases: TGTGCCAGCAGCCGTTGGCGGCGGTTCACAGATACGCAGTATTTT.

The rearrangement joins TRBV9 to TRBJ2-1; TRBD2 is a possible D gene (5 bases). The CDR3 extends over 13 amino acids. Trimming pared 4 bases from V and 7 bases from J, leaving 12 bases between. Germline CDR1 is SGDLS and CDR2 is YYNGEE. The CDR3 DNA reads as TGTGCCAGCAGCCCCCAACTAGATAATGAGCAGTTCTTC. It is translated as CASSPQLDNEQFF.

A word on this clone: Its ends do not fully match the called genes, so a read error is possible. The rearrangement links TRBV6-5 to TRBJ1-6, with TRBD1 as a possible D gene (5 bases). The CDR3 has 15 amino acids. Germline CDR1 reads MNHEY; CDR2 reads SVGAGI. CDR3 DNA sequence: TGTGCCAGCAGTACGAACGGGGCCCTAAATTCACCCCCCCACTTT. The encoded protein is CASSTNGALNSPPHF.

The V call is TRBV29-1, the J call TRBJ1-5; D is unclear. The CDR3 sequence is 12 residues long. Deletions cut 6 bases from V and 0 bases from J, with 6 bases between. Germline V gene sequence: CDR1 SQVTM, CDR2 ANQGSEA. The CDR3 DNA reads TGCAGCGTAGCAGATAGCAATCAGCCCCAGCATTTT. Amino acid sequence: CSVADSNQPQHF.

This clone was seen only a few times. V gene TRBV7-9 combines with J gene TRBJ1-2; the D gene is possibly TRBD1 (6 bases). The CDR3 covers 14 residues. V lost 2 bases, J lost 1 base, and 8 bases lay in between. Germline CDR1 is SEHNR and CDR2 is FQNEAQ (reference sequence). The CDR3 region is CASSLRGDNYGYTF. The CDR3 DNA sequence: TGTGCCAGCAGCTTAAGGGGGGATAACTATGGCTACACCTTC. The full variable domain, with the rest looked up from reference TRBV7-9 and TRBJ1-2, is DTGVSQNPRHKITKRGQNVTFRCDPISEHNRLYWYRQTLGQGPEFLTYFQNEAQLEKSRLLSDRFSAERPKGSFSTLEIQRTEQGDSAMYLCASSLRGDNYGYTFGSGTRLTVV.

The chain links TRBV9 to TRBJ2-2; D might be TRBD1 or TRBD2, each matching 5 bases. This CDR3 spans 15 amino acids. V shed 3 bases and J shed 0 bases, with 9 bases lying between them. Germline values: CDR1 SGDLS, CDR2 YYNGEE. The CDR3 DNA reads TGTGCCAGCAGCGCTGGGGGAGCGAACACCGGGGAGCTGTTTTTT. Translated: CASSAGGANTGELFF.

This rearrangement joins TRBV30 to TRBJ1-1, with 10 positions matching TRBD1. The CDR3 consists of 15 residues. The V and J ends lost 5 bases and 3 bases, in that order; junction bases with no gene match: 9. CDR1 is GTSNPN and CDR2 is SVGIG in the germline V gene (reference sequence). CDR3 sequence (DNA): TGTGCCTGGGAATCGGGACAGGGGTACCACACTGAAGCTTTCTTT. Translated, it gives CAWESGQGYHTEAFF.

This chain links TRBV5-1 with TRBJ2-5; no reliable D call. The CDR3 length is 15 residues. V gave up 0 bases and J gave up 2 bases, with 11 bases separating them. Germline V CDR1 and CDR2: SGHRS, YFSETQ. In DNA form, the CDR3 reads TGCGCCAGCAGCTTGGCCACAGTGGGACAAGAGACCCAGTACTTC. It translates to CASSLATVGQETQYF.

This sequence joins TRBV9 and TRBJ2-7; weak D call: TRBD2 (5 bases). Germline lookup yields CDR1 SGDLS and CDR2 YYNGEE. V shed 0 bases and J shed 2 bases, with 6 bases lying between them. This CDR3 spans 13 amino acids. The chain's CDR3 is CASSVAGTYEQYF. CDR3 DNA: TGTGCCAGCAGCGTAGCGGGGACCTACGAGCAGTACTTC.